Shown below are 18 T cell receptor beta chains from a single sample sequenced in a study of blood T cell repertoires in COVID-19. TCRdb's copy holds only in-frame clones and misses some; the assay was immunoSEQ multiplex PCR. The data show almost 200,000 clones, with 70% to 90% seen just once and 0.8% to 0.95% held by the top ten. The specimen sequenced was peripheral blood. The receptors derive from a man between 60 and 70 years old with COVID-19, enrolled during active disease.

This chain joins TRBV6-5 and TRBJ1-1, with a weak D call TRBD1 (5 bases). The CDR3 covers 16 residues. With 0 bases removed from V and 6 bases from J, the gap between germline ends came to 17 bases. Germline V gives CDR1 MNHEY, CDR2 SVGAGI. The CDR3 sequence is CASSYSRPGGRAEAFF. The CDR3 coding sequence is TGTGCCAGCAGTTACTCCCGTCCCGGGGGTAGAGCTGAAGCTTTCTTT.

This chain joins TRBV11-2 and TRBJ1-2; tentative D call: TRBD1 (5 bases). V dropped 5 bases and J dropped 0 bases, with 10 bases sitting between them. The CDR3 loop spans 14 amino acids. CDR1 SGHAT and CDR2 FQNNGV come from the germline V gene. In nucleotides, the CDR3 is TGTGCCAGCAGCCCGAACAGGCCTAACTATGGCTACACCTTC. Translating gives CASSPNRPNYGYTF.

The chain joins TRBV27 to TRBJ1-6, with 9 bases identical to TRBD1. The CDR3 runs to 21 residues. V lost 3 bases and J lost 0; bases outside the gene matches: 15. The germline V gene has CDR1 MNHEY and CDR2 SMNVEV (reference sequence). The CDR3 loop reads CASSLEPPGQGGSSYNSPLHF. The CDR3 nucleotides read TGTGCCAGCAGTTTGGAACCACCGGGACAGGGCGGGAGCTCCTATAATTCACCCCTCCACTTT.

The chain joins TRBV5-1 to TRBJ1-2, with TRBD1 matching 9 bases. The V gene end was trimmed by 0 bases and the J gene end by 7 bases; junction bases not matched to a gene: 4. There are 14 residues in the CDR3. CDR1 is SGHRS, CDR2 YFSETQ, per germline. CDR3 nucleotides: TGCGCCAGCAGCTTGGAGGGGACAGGGAGTGGCTACACCTTC. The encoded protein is CASSLEGTGSGYTF.

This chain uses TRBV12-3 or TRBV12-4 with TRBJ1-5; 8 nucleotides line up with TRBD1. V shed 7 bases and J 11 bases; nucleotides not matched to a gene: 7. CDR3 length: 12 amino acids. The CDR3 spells CASTTDRASQHF. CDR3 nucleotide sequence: TGTGCCAGCACCACGGACAGGGCGTCCCAGCATTTT.

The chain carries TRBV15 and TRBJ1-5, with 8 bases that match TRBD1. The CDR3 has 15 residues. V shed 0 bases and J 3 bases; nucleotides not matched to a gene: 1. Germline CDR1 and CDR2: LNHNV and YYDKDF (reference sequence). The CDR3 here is CATSRDRGPNQPQHF. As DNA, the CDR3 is TGTGCCACCAGCAGAGACAGGGGGCCCAATCAGCCCCAGCATTTT.

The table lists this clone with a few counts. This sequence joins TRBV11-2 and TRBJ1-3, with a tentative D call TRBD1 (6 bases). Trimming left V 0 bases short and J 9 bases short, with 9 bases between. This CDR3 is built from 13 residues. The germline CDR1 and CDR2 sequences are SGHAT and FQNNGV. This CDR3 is CASSLEGQLTIYF. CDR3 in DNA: TGTGCCAGCAGCTTAGAAGGACAGCTCACCATATATTTT.

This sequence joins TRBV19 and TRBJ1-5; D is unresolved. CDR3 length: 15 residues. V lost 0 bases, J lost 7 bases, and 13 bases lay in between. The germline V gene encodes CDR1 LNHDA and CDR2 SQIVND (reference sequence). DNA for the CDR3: TGTGCCAGTAGTATAGATCTGACCCGGGGACAGCCCCAGCATTTT. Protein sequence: CASSIDLTRGQPQHF.

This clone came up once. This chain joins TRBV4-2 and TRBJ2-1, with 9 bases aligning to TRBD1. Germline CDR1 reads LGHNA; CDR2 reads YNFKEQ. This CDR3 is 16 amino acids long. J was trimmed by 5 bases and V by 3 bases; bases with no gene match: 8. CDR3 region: CASSQDGTGTHNEQFF. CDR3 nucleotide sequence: TGTGCCAGCAGCCAGGATGGGACAGGGACACACAATGAGCAGTTCTTC.

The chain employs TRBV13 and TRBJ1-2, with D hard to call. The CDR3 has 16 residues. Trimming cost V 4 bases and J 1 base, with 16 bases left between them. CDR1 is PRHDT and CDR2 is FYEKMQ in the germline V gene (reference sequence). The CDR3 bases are TGTGCCAGCAGCTCACGGAGCGGACGGTTTAACTATGGCTACACCTTC. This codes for CASSSRSGRFNYGYTF.

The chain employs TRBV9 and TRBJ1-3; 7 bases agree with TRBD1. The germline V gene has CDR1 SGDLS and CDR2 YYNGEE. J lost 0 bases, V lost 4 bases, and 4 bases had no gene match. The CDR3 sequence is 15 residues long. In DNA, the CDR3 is TGTGCCAGCAGCCTAGGGGGCGTCTCTGGAAACACCATATATTTT. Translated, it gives CASSLGGVSGNTIYF.

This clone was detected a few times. The DNA of the CDR3 is TGTGCCAGCTCACAAGGAACCGGGACAGGGGAGTCTGAAGCTTTCTTT. This gives the protein CASSQGTGTGESEAFF. The V call is TRBV18, the J call TRBJ1-1, with 10 bases identical to TRBD1. Germline-derived CDR1 and CDR2 are KGHSH and LQKENI. Germline trimming cut 4 bases from V and 6 bases from J; bases unmatched to any gene: 11. This CDR3 comprises 16 residues.

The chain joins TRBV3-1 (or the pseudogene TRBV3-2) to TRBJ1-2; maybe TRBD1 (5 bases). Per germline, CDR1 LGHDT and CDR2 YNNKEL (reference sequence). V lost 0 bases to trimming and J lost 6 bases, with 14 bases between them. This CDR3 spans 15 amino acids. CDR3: CASSQDRAGYNGYTF. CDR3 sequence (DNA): TGTGCCAGCAGCCAAGATCGAGCAGGGTATAATGGCTACACCTTC.

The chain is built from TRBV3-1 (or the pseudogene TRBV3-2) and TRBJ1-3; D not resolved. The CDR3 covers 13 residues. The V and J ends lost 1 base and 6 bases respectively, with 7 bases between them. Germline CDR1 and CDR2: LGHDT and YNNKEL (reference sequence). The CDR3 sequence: CASSQGGVNTIYF. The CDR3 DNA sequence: TGTGCCAGCAGCCAAGGCGGGGTAAACACCATATATTTT.

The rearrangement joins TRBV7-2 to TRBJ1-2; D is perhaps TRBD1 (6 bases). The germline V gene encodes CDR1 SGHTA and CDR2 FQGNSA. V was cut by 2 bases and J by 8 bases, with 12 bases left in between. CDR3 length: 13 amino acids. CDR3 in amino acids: CASSLIQGRGYTF. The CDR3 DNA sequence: TGTGCCAGCAGCTTAATCCAGGGGCGAGGCTACACCTTC.

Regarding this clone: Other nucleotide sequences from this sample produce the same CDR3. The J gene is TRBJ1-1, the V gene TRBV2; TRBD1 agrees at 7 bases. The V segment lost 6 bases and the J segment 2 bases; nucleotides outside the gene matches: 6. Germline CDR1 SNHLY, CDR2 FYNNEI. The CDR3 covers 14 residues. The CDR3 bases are TGTGCCAGCAGGGGGGACAGCCTCAACACTGAAGCTTTCTTT. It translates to CASRGDSLNTEAFF. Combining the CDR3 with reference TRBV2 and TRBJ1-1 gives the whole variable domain EPEVTQTPSHQVTQMGQEVILRCVPISNHLYFYWYRQILGQKVEFLVSFYNNEISEKSEIFDDQFSVERPDGSNFTLKIRSTKLEDSAMYFCASRGDSLNTEAFFGQGTRLTVV.

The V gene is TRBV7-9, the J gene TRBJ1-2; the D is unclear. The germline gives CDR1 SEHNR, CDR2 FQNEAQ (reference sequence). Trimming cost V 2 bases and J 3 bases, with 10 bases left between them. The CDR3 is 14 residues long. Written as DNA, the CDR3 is TGTGCCAGCAGCTTAAATTCGGAGTACTATGGCTACACCTTC. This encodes CASSLNSEYYGYTF.

CDR3 protein: CASSLTTGTGYEAFF. The CDR3 DNA follows: TGTGCCAGCAGTTTAACAACCGGGACAGGGTATGAAGCTTTCTTT. The chain is built from TRBV28 and TRBJ1-1, with 9 bases fitting TRBD1. In germline, CDR1 is MDHEN, CDR2 SYDVKM. Trimming removed 2 bases from V and 7 bases from J; junction bases left unmatched: 8. This CDR3 spans 15 amino acids.